Listed here are 32 T cell receptor beta chains from one sample, sequenced in a study of T cell repertoires in cytomegalovirus infection. TCRdb redid the calling of the reads with MiXCR, one entry per CDR3 protein. The sample gives approximately 500,000 distinct CDR3 sequences, 15% to 20% of which show up once; 20% to 30% is in the top ten. The sequencing sample was made of CD8+ T cells from PBMCs. The source is a human donor in good health (CMV status not recorded). Some clones in this sample may be carry-over from other donors' samples.

In its sample, this clonotype was seen many times. The DNA for the CDR3 is TGTGCCAGCAGCTGGGACGGGTGGAAGGATGAGCAGTTCTTC. Translated, it gives CASSWDGWKDEQFF. The chain links TRBV7-8 to TRBJ2-1, with D perhaps TRBD1 or TRBD2 (5 bases each). CDR3 length: 14 amino acids. V was pared by 4 bases and J by 8 bases, with 15 bases between. Per the germline V gene, CDR1 is SGHVS and CDR2 is FQNEAQ.

The chain combines TRBV5-8 with TRBJ1-4; 8 nucleotides agree with TRBD1. V dropped 7 bases and J dropped 13; count of bases not matched to a gene: 12. The CDR3 contains 13 residues. CDR1 SGHTS and CDR2 YDEGEE come from the germline V gene. The CDR3 region has the DNA TGTGCCAGCGGACCGGGACAGGTCCGCTTACTGTTTTTT. This encodes CASGPGQVRLLFF.

This clonotype was counted at least ten times. J is TRBJ1-5 and V is TRBV19, with 9 nucleotides matching TRBD1. CDR1 and CDR2 (germline): LNHDA, SQIVND (reference sequence). CDR3 length equals 15 residues. J was trimmed by 2 bases and V by 4 bases; bases with no gene match: 3. The CDR3 DNA follows: TGTGCCAGTAGTAGGGACAGGGAGGGCAATCAGCCCCAGCATTTT. This translates into CASSRDREGNQPQHF.

The J gene is TRBJ1-5, the V gene TRBV27; weak D call: TRBD1 (5 bases). There are 17 residues in the CDR3. Trimming removed 6 bases at V and 0 bases at J, with 18 bases between. The germline V gene encodes CDR1 MNHEY and CDR2 SMNVEV (reference sequence). CDR3: CASSPGRGAYSNQPQHF. CDR3 in DNA: TGTGCCAGCAGCCCGGGACGCGGGGCGTATAGCAATCAGCCCCAGCATTTT.

The chain has TRBV10-3 and TRBJ2-2; 14 bases align to TRBD2. Germline V gene data show CDR1 as ENHRY and CDR2 as SYGVKD. This CDR3 region has 17 residues. Losses at the gene ends were 5 bases for V and 6 bases for J; bases not matched to a gene: 8. The CDR3 DNA is TGTGCCATCAGTCCCGGGACTAGCGGGAGTAGGGCCGGGGAGCTGTTTTTT. Its translation: CAISPGTSGSRAGELFF.

Ten or more counts support this clonotype. The gene calls are TRBV12-3 or TRBV12-4 and TRBJ2-7; TRBD1 matches at 11 bases. This CDR3 comprises 18 residues. After removal of 2 bases from V and 4 bases from J, the junction contained 13 bases not matched to a gene. Written as DNA, the CDR3 is TGTGCCAGCAGTTTAAGCATCCGGACAGGGGGCAGGGGGTACGAGCAGTACTTC. This gives the protein CASSLSIRTGGRGYEQYF.

This clonotype was seen more than once but under ten times. CDR3 protein: CASSFSGGDRDYEQYF. CDR3 sequence (DNA): TGTGCCAGCAGTTTCTCCGGAGGGGACAGGGATTACGAGCAGTACTTC. The chain links TRBV27 to TRBJ2-7, with 9 bases aligning to TRBD1. The CDR3 spans 16 residues. Germline-derived CDR1 and CDR2 are MNHEY and SMNVEV (reference sequence). V lost 3 bases and J lost 4; bases outside the gene matches: 10.

The chain carries TRBV20-1 and TRBJ2-3; 7 bases agree with TRBD2. Germline V gene data show CDR1 as DFQATT and CDR2 as SNEGSKA (reference sequence). This CDR3 is 16 amino acids long. The CDR3 here is CSAVRRERMGPDTQYF. In DNA form, the CDR3 reads TGCAGCGCCGTGCGGCGGGAGAGAATGGGCCCAGATACGCAGTATTTT.

There are many counts of this clonotype. This chain joins TRBV7-3 and TRBJ1-6; a weak D match, TRBD1 (5 bases). V lost 5 bases, J lost 0 bases, and 14 bases lay in between. CDR1 is SGHTA and CDR2 is FQGTGA in the germline V gene. The CDR3 runs 17 residues. The CDR3 sequence is CASSTNPQGSYNSPLHF. The DNA of the CDR3 is TGTGCCAGCAGCACCAATCCCCAGGGCTCCTATAATTCACCCCTCCACTTT.

In this sample, this clonotype turned up a few times. The gene calls are TRBV30 and TRBJ2-1; 8 bases match TRBD2. This CDR3 is 13 amino acids long. Germline-derived CDR1 and CDR2 are GTSNPN and SVGIG (reference sequence). Unmatched junction bases numbered 0, after V lost 0 bases and J lost 5 bases. CDR3 bases: TGTGCCTGGAGTGTACTAGCGGACAATGAGCAGTTCTTC. Protein sequence: CAWSVLADNEQFF.

This clonotype was detected many times. For the CDR3, the DNA is TGTGCCAGCAGCTTGGGACGGGCTAATGAAAAACTGTTTTTT. Translation: CASSLGRANEKLFF. The V gene is TRBV7-9, the J gene TRBJ1-4, with TRBD1 as a possible D gene (5 bases). CDR3 length equals 14 residues. Germline V CDR1 and CDR2: SEHNR, FQNEAQ (reference sequence). V shed 3 bases and J shed 3 bases, with 8 bases lying between them.

This clonotype was seen more than once but under ten times. The chain carries TRBV6-6 and TRBJ2-1, with 11 positions matching TRBD2. The junction had 15 bases not matched to a gene; V was cut back by 2 bases and J by 9 bases. This CDR3 region has 18 residues. Germline loops: CDR1 MNHNY, CDR2 SVGAGI (reference sequence). The CDR3: CASSYPGLAGGPGGEQFF. The CDR3 DNA reads TGTGCCAGCAGTTACCCGGGGCTAGCGGGAGGCCCCGGGGGTGAGCAGTTCTTC.

This clonotype was recorded at least ten times. CDR3 residues: CASSLGGEGQETQYF. The CDR3 DNA reads as TGTGCCAGCAGCTTGGGAGGAGAGGGGCAAGAGACCCAGTACTTC. The rearrangement joins TRBV7-3 to TRBJ2-5; perhaps TRBD2 as D (6 bases). Trimming shortened V by 3 bases and J by 2 bases, and 13 bases separated the two germline ends. Germline assignment: CDR1 SGHTA and CDR2 FQGTGA. The CDR3 is made up of 15 amino acids.

This clonotype appeared many times. V gene TRBV6-5 combines with J gene TRBJ1-4; TRBD1 is a possible D gene (5 bases). CDR3 length: 15 amino acids. V shed 6 bases and J shed 10 bases, with 21 bases lying between them. Germline loops: CDR1 MNHEY, CDR2 SVGAGI. The CDR3, as DNA: TGTGCCAGCAGATCCCGCAGGGCACTCGCGGCAAAACTGTTTTTT. Translated, it gives CASRSRRALAAKLFF.

V and J are TRBV29-1 and TRBJ1-2, with D perhaps TRBD1 (5 bases). Per germline, CDR1 SQVTM and CDR2 ANQGSEA. Deletions cut 5 bases from V and 6 bases from J, with 13 bases between. The CDR3 runs to 12 residues. CDR3 nucleotides: TGCAGCGTTCCGGCAGGGTGGGATGGCTACACCTTC. Its protein is CSVPAGWDGYTF.

This clonotype was recorded at least ten times. V is TRBV12-3 or TRBV12-4 and J is TRBJ2-3, with TRBD2 identical over 8 bases. The length of the CDR3 is 15 residues. Losses at the gene ends were 8 bases for V and 4 bases for J; bases not matched to a gene: 11. The CDR3 protein is CASHPGGGLADTQYF. For the CDR3, the DNA is TGTGCCAGCCACCCCGGCGGGGGGCTGGCAGATACGCAGTATTTT.

Comment on this clonotype: A clone one base away is much larger, so this may be a read error. This likely comes from a read error, as the CDR3 has no conserved phenylalanine or tryptophan at its end. This chain connects TRBV7-6 to TRBJ2-7; 10 positions agree with TRBD1. The V segment lost 1 base and the J segment 4 bases; nucleotides outside the gene matches: 4. The CDR3 is 15 residues long. In germline, CDR1 is SGHVS, CDR2 FNYEAQ. The CDR3 spells CASSLGQGAIYEQYL. CDR3 in DNA: TGTGCCAGCAGCTTAGGACAGGGGGCAATTTACGAGCAGTACTTA.

The V call is TRBV5-4, the J call TRBJ2-7; the D gene is possibly TRBD2 (7 bases). Germline values: CDR1 SGHNT, CDR2 YYREEE (reference sequence). The CDR3 sequence is 15 residues long. Between the trimmed V and J ends, which lost 0 bases and 3 bases, there was a span of 13 bases. The chain's CDR3 is CASSLGPGEGYEQYF. For the CDR3, the DNA is TGTGCCAGCAGCTTGGGGCCAGGGGAGGGCTACGAGCAGTACTTC. Filled out from reference TRBV5-4 and TRBJ2-7, the complete variable domain reads ETGVTQSPTHLIKTRGQQVTLRCSSQSGHNTVSWYQQALGQGPQFIFQYYREEENGRGNFPPRFSGLQFPNYSSELNVNALELDDSALYLCASSLGPGEGYEQYFGPGTRLTVT.

In this sample, this clonotype turned up many times. The V call is TRBV29-1, the J call TRBJ1-2; D remains unclear. The CDR3 has 12 residues. V shed 0 bases and J shed 0 bases, with 2 bases lying between them. Germline loops: CDR1 SQVTM, CDR2 ANQGSEA. CDR3 sequence reads: CSVEESNYGYTF. CDR3 DNA sequence: TGCAGCGTTGAAGAGTCTAACTATGGCTACACCTTC.

V and J are TRBV5-1 and TRBJ2-3; either TRBD1 or TRBD2 may fit D (5 bases each). The CDR3 covers 14 residues. Germline assignment: CDR1 SGHRS and CDR2 YFSETQ. The V end was cut by 6 bases, the J end by 5 bases, with 16 bases between. CDR3 DNA: TGCGCCAGCAAGGGTTTACGGGGCATAGATACGCAGTATTTT. This translates into CASKGLRGIDTQYF.

This clonotype was counted between two and nine times. This chain links TRBV20-1 with TRBJ1-6; the D gene is possibly TRBD1 (5 bases). Trimming pared 0 bases from V and 4 bases from J, leaving 16 bases between. CDR1 and CDR2 (germline): DFQATT, SNEGSKA (reference sequence). The CDR3 has 17 residues. CDR3 nucleotides: TGCAGTGCTAGAGATTGGATTTCTGGGGGATATAATTCACCCCTCCACTTT. Its translation: CSARDWISGGYNSPLHF.

This clonotype has a count of ten or more. The chain couples TRBV27 to TRBJ1-1, with D perhaps TRBD1 (6 bases). The V gene's germline CDR1 is MNHEY and CDR2 SMNVEV (reference sequence). The CDR3 runs 15 residues. Trimming took 5 bases from V and 4 from J, leaving 17 bases between them. The CDR3 reads CASSTLQGYGTEAFF. As DNA, the CDR3 is TGTGCCAGCAGTACCCTACAGGGTTATGGCACTGAAGCTTTCTTT.

Details on this clonotype: A much larger clone is a single base away; this may be a read error. The chain combines TRBV7-8 with TRBJ2-5; 10 positions match TRBD2. This CDR3 is built from 16 residues. Germline V gives CDR1 SGHVS, CDR2 FQNEAQ. The CDR3 is CASSAPSGGLQETQSF. CDR3 DNA: TGTGCCAGCAGCGCCCCTAGCGGGGGTTTACAAGAGACCCAGTCCTTC.

This clonotype was observed many times. The rearrangement uses TRBV15 and TRBJ2-7, with no clear D. The CDR3 extends over 15 amino acids. Germline CDR1 LNHNV, CDR2 YYDKDF (reference sequence). Trimming pared 1 base from V and 0 bases from J, leaving 10 bases between. The CDR3 sequence: CATSRVEGSSYEQYF. Here the CDR3 DNA reads TGTGCCACCAGCAGAGTGGAAGGTAGCTCCTACGAGCAGTACTTC.

This clonotype was recorded many times. This sequence joins TRBV12-3 or TRBV12-4 and TRBJ2-1; 9 bases are shared with TRBD1. The CDR3 is 14 residues long. Losses at the gene ends were 6 bases for V and 7 bases for J; bases not matched to a gene: 7. In DNA form, the CDR3 reads TGTGCCAGCAGCCAAGGACAGGGGTGGAATGAGCAGTTCTTC. It specifies CASSQGQGWNEQFF.

This clonotype has at least ten counts. The chain carries TRBV6-2 or TRBV6-3 and TRBJ1-5; D gene uncertain. Trimming took off 4 bases at V and 7 bases at J, with 14 bases between the two ends. Germline CDR1 MNHEY, CDR2 SVGEGT. The CDR3 is 14 amino acids. The CDR3 sequence: CASSLVEARQPQHF. The DNA for the CDR3 is TGTGCCAGCAGTTTGGTGGAGGCGAGGCAGCCCCAGCATTTT.

This clonotype was seen at least ten times. The V call is TRBV29-1, the J call TRBJ2-7, with 7 bases fitting TRBD2. This CDR3 contains 13 residues. V was pared by 3 bases and J by 2 bases, with 4 bases of the junction left unmatched. Germline loops: CDR1 SQVTM, CDR2 ANQGSEA. The CDR3 region has the DNA TGCAGCGTTGAGCGGGAGACTCCCTACGAGCAGTACTTC. As protein: CSVERETPYEQYF.

V is TRBV19 and J is TRBJ1-1, with D unclear. CDR1 LNHDA and CDR2 SQIVND come from the germline V gene (reference sequence). V was pared by 10 bases and J by 10 bases, with 16 bases between. The CDR3 contains 11 residues. The CDR3 spells CATQVSVLAFF. The CDR3 bases are TGTGCCACCCAAGTATCGGTGTTAGCTTTCTTT.

The chain joins TRBV7-9 to TRBJ2-7; possible D gene TRBD1, 5 bases. CDR1 and CDR2 (germline): SEHNR, FQNEAQ (reference sequence). CDR3 length: 16 residues. Trimming left V 6 bases short and J 3 bases short, with 21 bases between. Here the CDR3 reads CASSGVGHNPYYEQYF. CDR3 nucleotides: TGTGCCAGCAGTGGCGTGGGGCACAACCCCTACTACGAGCAGTACTTC.

The chain uses TRBV4-1 and TRBJ2-3; D perhaps matches TRBD2 (6 bases). The V end lost 4 bases, the J end lost 3 bases, and 11 bases lay between the germline ends. In germline, CDR1 is MGHRA, CDR2 YSYEKL. The CDR3 length is 14 residues. The CDR3 region is CASSPTRWTDTQYF. DNA for the CDR3: TGCGCCAGCAGCCCGACTAGGTGGACAGATACGCAGTATTTT.

J is TRBJ1-5 and V is TRBV5-1; D uncertain. Germline V gene lookup returns CDR1 SGHRS and CDR2 YFSETQ. The CDR3 runs to 14 residues. V was trimmed by 3 bases and J by 6 bases, leaving 13 bases between them. CDR3 sequence: CASSSSIGIQPQHF. CDR3 DNA: TGCGCCAGCAGCTCTTCGATAGGGATTCAGCCCCAGCATTTT.

This clonotype came up many times. The J gene is TRBJ2-1, the V gene TRBV6-5; unclear D gene. From germline, CDR1 is MNHEY and CDR2 SVGAGI. Trimming pared 6 bases from V and 4 bases from J, leaving 7 bases between. The CDR3 is made up of 12 amino acids. CDR3 bases: TGTGCCAGCAGATCTGCTTACAATGAGCAGTTCTTC. Translated, it gives CASRSAYNEQFF.